The present T cell receptor beta chain was sequenced within a study of neoadjuvant nivolumab and ipilimumab in lung cancer. Assay: immunoSEQ multiplex PCR; the TCRdb copy retains only in-frame clones and omits some. The data hold 25,000 to 30,000 clones, with 75% to 80% observed a single time. The table lists this clone with a count of one. This TCR was sampled from an adult with non-small cell lung cancer. Sequencing used tumor tissue, obtained after neoadjuvant nivolumab, alone or with ipilimumab, at or shortly before surgery.

This CDR3 is CASSVSRSSYEQYF. The CDR3 DNA reads as TGTGCCAGCAGTGTGTCTCGAAGCTCCTACGAGCAGTACTTC. The gene calls are TRBV6-5 and TRBJ2-7; D gene unclear. This CDR3 has 14 residues. Germline assignment: CDR1 MNHEY and CDR2 SVGAGI. V lost 5 bases and J 0 bases, leaving 11 bases between the germline ends.